This T cell receptor beta chain was obtained from a study of blood T cell repertoires in COVID-19. Background on the study: Recovery meant two consecutive negative NP/OP PCR tests, professional clearance, or resolved symptoms.

Participant ages covered roughly 18 to 89 years across around 25 US areas. Clinical history reported by participants formed the basis on which cohorts were assigned. Data came from immunoSEQ multiplex PCR; TCRdb stores just in-frame clones and leaves some out. The sample has 210,000 or so clones, 86% seen once; the top ten hold 3% to 3.5%. CDR3 length equals 16 residues. V lost 10 bases and J lost 0, with 19 bases in between. CDR1 SEHNR and CDR2 FQNEAQ come from the germline V gene (reference sequence). The sequencing sample was made of PBMCs or T cells enriched from blood (not recorded which). The sequence derives from a woman between 50 and 59 years old in a cohort exposed to, infected with or recovered from COVID-19 (not recorded which). This chain joins TRBV7-9 and TRBJ1-3, with D possibly being TRBD1 (5 bases). The CDR3 bases are TGTGCCACCACTCTTGGGGCCGCCGACTCTGGAAACACCATATATTTT. Translation gives CATTLGAADSGNTIYF.